This T cell receptor beta chain was retrieved from a study of CD8+ T cells in alopecia areata (dated by TCRdb to 2016 to 2018). As for the study more broadly: The treated patients, all with moderate-to-severe alopecia areata, were enrolled in an open-label pilot trial of oral tofacitinib given at 5 to 10 mg twice daily. Disease severity in treated patients was measured with the SALT score, which quantifies the percentage of affected scalp surface area. On the human side, TCRbeta sequencing was run on scalp tissue and on sorted CD4+ and CD8+ peripheral blood T cells from healthy controls and from alopecia areata patients with either patchy or totalis/universalis disease. The study used high-throughput TCRbeta sequencing to examine T cell clonal expansion in alopecia areata, in both the C3H/HeJ mouse model and human patients. Biopsies were taken from tofacitinib-treated patients at baseline and at 4 and 24 weeks of treatment, and a later scalp biopsy was taken in several of the tofacitinib-treated patients. immunoSEQ multiplex PCR using 35 Vbeta forward primers and 13 Jbeta reverse primers was used to amplify TCRbeta CDR3 regions. Clonality in the scalp was compared among normal scalp (n=4), patchy alopecia areata scalp (n=8), and alopecia totalis/universalis scalp (n=8). Tofacitinib was administered for 6 to 18 months, and 6 months of follow-up off drug were then conducted to assess delayed response and recurrence. RNA was obtained with the PAXgene miRNA kit for fixed scalp, the miRNeasy kit for PBMCs, and the RNeasy kit for mouse skin.

The time point label, read with the paper, signifies: more than 3 weeks on oral tofacitinib. The treatment or condition label corresponds to: oral pan-JAK inhibitor, 5-10 mg twice daily. Peripheral blood and lesional scalp punch biopsies were obtained from patients with alopecia areata. After PBMCs were isolated by density centrifugation and stained for CD3, CD4 and CD8, a FACSAria was used to sort CD4+ and CD8+ T cells. Library construction relied on the immunoSEQ multiplex PCR assay. RNA was extracted from all samples and reverse transcribed into cDNA as template for TCR sequencing. First-strand cDNA was synthesized using SuperScript III with a 2:1 mix of oligo-dT and random hexamers. A synthetic immune receptor repertoire was used to gauge amplification bias, and whatever bias remained was removed computationally. As for the authors' bioinformatics: Raw reads were preprocessed for error removal, and CDR3 was defined according to IMGT conventions as running from the conserved cysteine to phenylalanine. Clonality was computed by normalizing Shannon entropy by log2 of the number of productive unique TCRs and subtracting the result from 1. Whether each scalp clone was CD4 or CD8 was inferred by checking scalp TCRbeta sequences against the CD4 and CD8 repertoires from sorted blood. As stored in TCRdb, this immuneACCESS dataset retains in-frame rearrangements with V and J assigned. A fraction of the clones does not appear; measured against another copy, unresolved V genes explain less than half of the discrepancy, and the remainder lacks a known reason. V, J and clone size are taken as reported in that table, and D and trimming were inferred from the DNA itself. The sample yields around 200,000 clones; 45% to 65% were counted once. In total, the top ten clones hold roughly 0.71% of the sample.

As for this clone: It has no known antigen specificity. Per-nucleotide qualities are absent, and no much larger clonotype sits a single base away.

Points the paper makes about the study in general: Higher clonality and more expanded CD8+ clones were observed in lesional scalp than in normal scalp, particularly in alopecia totalis/universalis, a finding suggestive of antigenic drive. Because the treated cohort was small and had only one nonresponder, larger studies are needed to examine links between baseline CD8+ expansion and response. Resident alphabeta T cells in normal human skin are also sequenced, complicating scalp TCR repertoire analysis, unlike mouse skin dominated by gammadelta T cells. Tofacitinib significantly decreased scalp clonality and the number of expanded CD8+ clones among the top 100 scalp clones. Many expanded lesional clones were found to persist in scalp and blood during tofacitinib treatment, and relapse after treatment cessation may be partly explained by this persistence. Compared with mice, TCR sequences shared between patients were less clear, possibly partly because of HLA diversity across the patient population.

At the junction V is shortened by 4 bases and J by 4 bases; bases outside the gene matches: 4. The germline V gene gives CDR1 as SGHDN and CDR2 as FVKESK. Counted from cysteine to phenylalanine, this CDR3 has 14 amino acids. Only the CDR3 DNA stays, 42 bases, in frame from base 1. The clonotype comes from a human donor with alopecia areata. The chain employs TRBV14 and TRBJ2-1; 7 of the junction bases match TRBD2. The sample consisted of CD4+ T cells sorted from blood, taken at week 4, from a patient treated with tofacitinib. The nucleotide sequence is given as TGTGCCAGCAGCCTCCTCGGGGGGTACAATGAGCAGTTCTTC. Its protein product is CASSLLGGYNEQFF.